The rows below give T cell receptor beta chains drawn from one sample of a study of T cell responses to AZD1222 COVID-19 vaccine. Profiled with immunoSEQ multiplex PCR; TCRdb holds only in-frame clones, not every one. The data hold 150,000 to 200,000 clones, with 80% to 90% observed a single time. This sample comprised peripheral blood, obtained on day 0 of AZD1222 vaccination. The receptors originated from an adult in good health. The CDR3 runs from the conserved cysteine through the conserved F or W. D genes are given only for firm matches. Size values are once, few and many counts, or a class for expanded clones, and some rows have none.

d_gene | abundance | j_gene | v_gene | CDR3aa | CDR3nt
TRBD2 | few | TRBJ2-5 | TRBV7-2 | CASGGTSGLQETQYF | TGTGCCAGCGGGGGGACTAGCGGGCTCCAAGAGACCCAGTACTTC
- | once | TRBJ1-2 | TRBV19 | CASSIPPGAPNYGYTF | TGTGCCAGTAGTATCCCACCAGGGGCTCCTAACTATGGCTACACCTTC
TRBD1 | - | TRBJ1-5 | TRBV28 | CASSYLDRGNQPQHF | TGTGCCAGCAGTTACCTGGACAGGGGCAATCAGCCCCAGCATTTT
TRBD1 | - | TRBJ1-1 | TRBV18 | CASSQGANTEAFF | TGTGCCAGCTCACAGGGGGCGAACACTGAAGCTTTCTTT
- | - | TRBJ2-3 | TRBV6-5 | CASSYSAIGDTQYF | TGTGCCAGCAGTTACTCGGCCATTGGGGATACGCAGTATTTT
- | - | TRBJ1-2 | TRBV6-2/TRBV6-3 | CASSSPRKGNYGYTF | TGTGCCAGCAGTTCACCCCGTAAAGGGAACTATGGCTACACCTTC
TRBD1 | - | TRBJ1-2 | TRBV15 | CATTETGDYGYTF | TGTGCCACTACCGAGACAGGGGATTATGGCTACACCTTC
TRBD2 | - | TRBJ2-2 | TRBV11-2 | CASSLVFTGGPGELFF | TGTGCCAGCAGCTTAGTTTTCACGGGGGGGCCCGGGGAGCTGTTTTTT
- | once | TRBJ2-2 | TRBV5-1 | CASSLAQGANTGELFF | TGCGCCAGCAGCTTGGCCCAGGGAGCGAACACCGGGGAGCTGTTTTTT
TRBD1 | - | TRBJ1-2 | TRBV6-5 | CASRGTGSPTYTF | TGTGCCAGCAGAGGGACAGGGAGCCCTACTTACACCTTC
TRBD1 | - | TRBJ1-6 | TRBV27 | CASSLQGAPHSPLHF | TGTGCCAGCAGTCTTCAGGGGGCCCCTCATTCACCCCTCCACTTT
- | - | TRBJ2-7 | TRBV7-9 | CASSSQGSSYEQYF | TGTGCCAGCAGCTCCCAGGGGTCCTCCTACGAGCAGTACTTC
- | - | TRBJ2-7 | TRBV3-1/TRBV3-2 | CASSQDPVGAYEQYF | TGTGCCAGCAGCCAAGATCCTGTTGGAGCTTACGAGCAGTACTTC
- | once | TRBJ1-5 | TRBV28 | CASTGERERVVKDNQPQHF | TGTGCCAGCACCGGGGAGAGGGAAAGGGTCGTAAAGGACAATCAGCCCCAGCATTTT
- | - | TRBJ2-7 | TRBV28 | CASTARQSFLREQYF | TGTGCCAGCACCGCCCGACAGAGCTTCTTACGCGAGCAGTACTTC
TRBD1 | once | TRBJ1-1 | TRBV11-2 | CASKGGVNTEAFF | TGTGCCAGCAAAGGGGGCGTCAACACTGAAGCTTTCTTT
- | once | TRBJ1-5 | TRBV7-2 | CASSLVGGGQPQHF | TGTGCCAGCAGCTTAGTGGGGGGCGGACAGCCCCAGCATTTT
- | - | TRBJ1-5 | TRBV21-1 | CASIRGNQPQHF | TGTGCCAGCATACGGGGTAATCAGCCCCAGCATTTT
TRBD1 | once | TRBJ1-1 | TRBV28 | CASSPGQEVPEAFF | TGTGCCAGCAGCCCCGGACAGGAGGTGCCTGAAGCTTTCTTT
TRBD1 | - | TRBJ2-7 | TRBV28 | CASSLRDRLYEQYF | TGTGCCAGCAGTTTAAGGGACAGGTTGTACGAGCAGTACTTC
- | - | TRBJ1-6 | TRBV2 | CASTAEGSSPLHF | TGTGCCAGCACGGCGGAGGGCAGTTCACCCCTCCACTTT
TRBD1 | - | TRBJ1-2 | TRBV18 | CASSPLDRVEGYTF | TGTGCCAGCTCACCCTTGGACAGGGTAGAGGGCTACACCTTC
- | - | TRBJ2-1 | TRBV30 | CAWSGTVFSSYNEQFF | TGTGCCTGGAGTGGGACAGTGTTTAGCTCCTACAATGAGCAGTTCTTC
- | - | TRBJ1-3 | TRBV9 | CASSVIQVVGGRRTRGGNTIYF | TGTGCCAGCAGCGTAATCCAGGTCGTAGGAGGGCGGAGGACGAGGGGTGGAAACACCATATATTTT
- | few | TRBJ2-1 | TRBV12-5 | CASGLKTSEQFF | TGTGCTAGTGGTTTAAAGACAAGTGAGCAGTTCTTC
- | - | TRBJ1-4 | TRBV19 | CASSPTPKTARMKKLFF | TGTGCCAGTAGTCCAACCCCAAAGACAGCCCGGATGAAAAAACTGTTTTTT
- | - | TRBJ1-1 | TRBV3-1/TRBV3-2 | CASSHAPGVTEAFF | TGTGCCAGCAGCCATGCCCCAGGGGTTACTGAAGCTTTCTTT
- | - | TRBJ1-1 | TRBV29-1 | CSGTAGGMNTEAFF | TGCAGCGGGACGGCAGGTGGAATGAACACTGAAGCTTTCTTT
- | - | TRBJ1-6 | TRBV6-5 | CASSYSGSSYNSPLHF | TGTGCCAGCAGTTACTCAGGGAGCTCCTATAATTCACCCCTCCACTTT
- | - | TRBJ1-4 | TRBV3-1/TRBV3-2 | CASSQDLRATYNEKLFF | TGTGCCAGCAGCCAAGATCTCCGTGCAACGTACAATGAAAAACTGTTTTTT
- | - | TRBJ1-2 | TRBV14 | CASSIKSGYGYTF | TGTGCCAGCAGCATCAAATCAGGCTATGGCTACACCTTC
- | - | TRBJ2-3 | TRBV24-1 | CATSDFRGWDTDTQYF | TGTGCCACCAGTGATTTTAGGGGCTGGGACACAGATACGCAGTATTTT
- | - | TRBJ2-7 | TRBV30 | CAWALGQRDEQYF | TGTGCCTGGGCATTGGGACAAAGGGACGAGCAGTACTTC
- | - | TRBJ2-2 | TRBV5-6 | CASSPPGRRNTGELFF | TGTGCCAGCAGCCCACCGGGACGGAGAAACACCGGGGAGCTGTTTTTT
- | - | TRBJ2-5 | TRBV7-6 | CASSLAPDTQETQYF | TGTGCCAGCAGCTTAGCGCCGGACACCCAAGAGACCCAGTACTTC
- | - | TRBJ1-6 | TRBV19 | CASSPGREINSPLHF | TGTGCCAGTAGTCCCGGGCGAGAAATAAATTCACCCCTCCACTTT
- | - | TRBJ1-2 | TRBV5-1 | CASSGAATPSYTF | TGCGCCAGCAGTGGGGCAGCCACTCCTAGCTACACCTTC
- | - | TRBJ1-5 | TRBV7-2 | CASSLVGIGSDQPQHF | TGTGCCAGCAGCTTAGTCGGCATCGGGAGCGATCAGCCCCAGCATTTT
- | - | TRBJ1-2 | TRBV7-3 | CASSWAKLDYGYTF | TGTGCCAGCAGCTGGGCCAAACTGGACTATGGCTACACCTTC
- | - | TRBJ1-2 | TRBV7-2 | CASSLVGQSRVREGYTF | TGTGCCAGCAGCTTAGTTGGGCAGAGCAGGGTCAGGGAGGGCTACACCTTC
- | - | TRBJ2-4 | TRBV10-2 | CASSEMVGVQAKNIQYF | TGCGCCAGCAGTGAGATGGTCGGGGTCCAAGCCAAAAACATTCAGTACTTC
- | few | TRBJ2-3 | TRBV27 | CASSPMGGVADTQYF | TGTGCCAGCAGCCCGATGGGCGGGGTGGCAGATACGCAGTATTTT
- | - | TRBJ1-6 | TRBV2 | CASSEQMAENSPLHF | TGTGCCAGCAGTGAACAAATGGCAGAGAATTCACCCCTCCACTTT
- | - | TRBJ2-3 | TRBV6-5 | CASSSTGTTDTQYF | TGTGCCAGCAGTAGCACCGGCACCACAGATACGCAGTATTTT
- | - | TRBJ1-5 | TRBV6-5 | CASSLADGVGQPQHF | TGTGCCAGCAGTCTGGCCGATGGGGTAGGTCAGCCCCAGCATTTT
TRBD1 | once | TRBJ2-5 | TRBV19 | CASSTRGSQETQYF | TGTGCCAGTAGTACCAGGGGGTCGCAAGAGACCCAGTACTTC
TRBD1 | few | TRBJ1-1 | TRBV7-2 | CASSLGGVRGQSF | TGTGCCAGCAGCTTAGGGGGAGTCAGGGGGCAGTCGTTT
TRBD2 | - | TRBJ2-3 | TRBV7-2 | CASTYRGGQTDTQYF | TGTGCCAGCACCTACCGGGGGGGCCAAACAGATACGCAGTATTTT
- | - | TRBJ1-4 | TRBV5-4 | CASSLGRGSNEKLFF | TGTGCCAGCAGCTTAGGGCGGGGGTCAAATGAAAAACTGTTTTTT
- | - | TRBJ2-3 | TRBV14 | CASSRGGSADTQYF | TGTGCCAGCAGCCGAGGGGGTAGCGCAGATACGCAGTATTTT
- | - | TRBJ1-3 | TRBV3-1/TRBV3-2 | CASSQGAGYGNTIYF | TGTGCCAGCAGCCAAGGAGCAGGGTATGGAAACACCATATATTTT
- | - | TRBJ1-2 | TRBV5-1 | CASSPEDGGDGYTF | TGCGCCAGCAGCCCCGAGGACGGCGGTGATGGCTACACCTTC
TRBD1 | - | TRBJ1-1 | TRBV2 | CASSEVDRGNRNTEAFF | TGTGCCAGCAGTGAAGTCGACAGGGGGAATCGAAACACTGAAGCTTTCTTT
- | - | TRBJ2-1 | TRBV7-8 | CASSLGGRTYNEQFF | TGTGCCAGCAGCTTGGGGGGACGGACCTACAATGAGCAGTTCTTC